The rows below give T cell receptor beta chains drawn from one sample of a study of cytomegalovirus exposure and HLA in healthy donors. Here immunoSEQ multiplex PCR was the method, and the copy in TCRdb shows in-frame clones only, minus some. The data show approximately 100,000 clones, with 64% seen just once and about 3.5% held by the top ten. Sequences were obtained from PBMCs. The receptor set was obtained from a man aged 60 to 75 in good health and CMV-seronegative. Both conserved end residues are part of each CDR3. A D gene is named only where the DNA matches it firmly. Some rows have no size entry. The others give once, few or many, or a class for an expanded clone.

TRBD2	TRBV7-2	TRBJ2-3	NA	CASSLGGRADTQYF	TGTGCCAGCAGCTTAGGGGGGAGGGCAGATACGCAGTATTTT
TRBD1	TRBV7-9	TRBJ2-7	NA	CASSPLLTGTQLLTYEQYF	TGTGCCAGCAGCCCACTATTGACAGGGACCCAACTACTTACCTACGAGCAGTACTTC
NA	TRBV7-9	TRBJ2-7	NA	CASSLPPGAEQYF	TGTGCCAGCAGCTTACCCCCAGGGGCCGAGCAGTACTTC
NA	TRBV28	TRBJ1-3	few	CASSTGYSGNTIYF	TGTGCCAGCAGTACAGGTTACTCTGGAAACACCATATATTTT
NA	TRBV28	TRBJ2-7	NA	CASRPMGGWGLEQYF	TGTGCCAGCAGACCAATGGGGGGTTGGGGACTCGAGCAGTACTTC
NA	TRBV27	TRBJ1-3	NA	CASSLNFDSGNTIYF	TGTGCCAGCAGTTTAAACTTCGACTCTGGAAACACCATATATTTT
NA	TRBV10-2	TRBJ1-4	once	CASSDGHDEKLFF	TGCGCCAGCAGTGACGGACACGATGAAAAACTGTTTTTT
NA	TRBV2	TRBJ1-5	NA	CASSENRDNQPQHF	TGTGCCAGCAGTGAAAACAGGGACAATCAGCCCCAGCATTTT
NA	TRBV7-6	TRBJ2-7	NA	CASSLRPGLGSYEQYF	TGTGCCAGCAGCTTAAGACCGGGACTGGGCTCCTACGAGCAGTACTTC
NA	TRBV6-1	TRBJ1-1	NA	CASGQTSTPPEAFF	TGTGCCAGCGGGCAGACCTCAACCCCTCCTGAAGCTTTCTTT
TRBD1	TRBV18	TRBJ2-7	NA	CASSPSGQGYYEQYF	TGTGCCAGCTCACCATCAGGACAGGGGTACTACGAGCAGTACTTC
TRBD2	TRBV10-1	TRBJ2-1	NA	CASSEWAGGGNEQFF	TGCGCCAGCAGTGAGTGGGCGGGGGGCGGCAATGAGCAGTTCTTC
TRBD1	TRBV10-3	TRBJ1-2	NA	CAISEAGQDPNYGYTF	TGTGCCATCAGTGAGGCGGGACAGGACCCTAACTATGGCTACACCTTC
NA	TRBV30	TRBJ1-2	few	CAVGGRQNYGYTF	TGTGCCGTGGGGGGACGACAGAACTATGGCTACACCTTC
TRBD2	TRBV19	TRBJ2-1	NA	CASMVGGVPREQFF	TGTGCCAGTATGGTGGGGGGGGTTCCGCGTGAGCAGTTCTTC
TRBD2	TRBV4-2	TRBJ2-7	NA	CASSQESASGDYEQYF	TGTGCCAGCAGCCAAGAATCGGCTAGCGGGGATTACGAGCAGTACTTC
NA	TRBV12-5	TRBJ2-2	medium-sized	CASGFPGRGPQIYTGELFF	TGTGCTAGTGGTTTCCCGGGCAGGGGTCCCCAAATCTACACCGGGGAGCTGTTTTTT
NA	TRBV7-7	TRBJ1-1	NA	CASSLLVGGEAFF	TGTGCTAGCAGCCTTCTAGTCGGGGGGGAAGCTTTCTTT
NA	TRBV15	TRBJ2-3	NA	CATSGGSITDTQYF	TGTGCCACCAGCGGAGGGTCTATCACAGATACGCAGTATTTT
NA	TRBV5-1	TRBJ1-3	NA	CASSSLTGVGNTIYF	TGCGCCAGCAGCAGCCTGACAGGCGTCGGAAACACCATATATTTT
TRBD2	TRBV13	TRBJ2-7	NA	CASSLGGRITYEQYF	TGTGCCAGCAGCTTGGGCGGGAGGATAACCTACGAGCAGTACTTC
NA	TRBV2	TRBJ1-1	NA	CASSRHLNTEAFF	TGTGCCAGCAGTCGACACCTGAACACTGAAGCTTTCTTT
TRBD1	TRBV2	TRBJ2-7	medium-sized	CASRDRGREQYF	TGTGCCAGCAGAGACAGGGGGCGCGAGCAGTACTTC
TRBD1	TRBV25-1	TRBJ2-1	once	CASSEIGQGFNEQFF	TGTGCCAGCAGTGAAATTGGACAGGGGTTCAATGAGCAGTTCTTC
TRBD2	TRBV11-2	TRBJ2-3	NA	CASSSGLAGVDTQYF	TGTGCCAGCAGCTCGGGACTAGCGGGGGTCGATACGCAGTATTTT
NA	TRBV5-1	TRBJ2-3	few	CASNENHRDTQYF	TGCGCCAGCAACGAGAATCACAGGGATACGCAGTATTTT
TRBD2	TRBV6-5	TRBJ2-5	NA	CASSSAGGLVGETQYF	TGTGCCAGCAGTTCGGCGGGGGGGCTTGTGGGGGAGACCCAGTACTTC
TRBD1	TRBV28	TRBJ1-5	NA	CASRLRGPNQPQHF	TGTGCCAGCAGGCTTAGGGGGCCCAATCAGCCCCAGCATTTT
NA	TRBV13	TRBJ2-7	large	CASSPPLSYEQYF	TGTGCCAGCAGCCCCCCCCTCTCCTACGAGCAGTACTTC
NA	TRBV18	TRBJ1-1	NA	CASSPLRGTEAFF	TGTGCCAGCTCACCCCTCAGGGGCACTGAAGCTTTCTTT
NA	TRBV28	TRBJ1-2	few	CASRLEENYGYTF	TGTGCCAGCAGGTTGGAGGAAAACTATGGCTACACCTTC
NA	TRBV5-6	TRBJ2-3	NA	CASSSTLRTGTADTQYF	TGTGCCAGCAGCTCTACCCTCAGAACTGGAACAGCAGATACGCAGTATTTT
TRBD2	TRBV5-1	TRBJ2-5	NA	CASSLLRGVVETQYF	TGCGCCAGCAGCTTGTTGCGGGGGGTCGTAGAGACCCAGTACTTC
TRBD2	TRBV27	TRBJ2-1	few	CASSVPRSGVPHWYNEQFF	TGTGCCAGCAGTGTTCCGCGTAGCGGGGTTCCACATTGGTACAATGAGCAGTTCTTC
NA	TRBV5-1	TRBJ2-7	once	CASSFVPGMDEQYF	TGCGCCAGCAGCTTCGTCCCGGGGATGGACGAGCAGTACTTC
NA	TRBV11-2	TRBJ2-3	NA	CASSFVGRDTQYF	TGTGCCAGCAGCTTCGTTGGTAGAGATACGCAGTATTTT
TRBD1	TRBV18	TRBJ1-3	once	CASSPTGVTSGNTIYF	TGTGCCAGCTCACCAACAGGGGTGACCTCCGGAAACACCATATATTTT
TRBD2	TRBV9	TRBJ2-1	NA	CASSPTSGRANEQFF	TGTGCCAGCAGCCCGACTAGCGGGAGGGCCAATGAGCAGTTCTTC
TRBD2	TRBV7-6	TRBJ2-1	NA	CASSLGDALGRSGTKFF	TGTGCCAGCAGCTTAGGGGACGCGTTGGGCCGTAGCGGGACTAAGTTCTTC
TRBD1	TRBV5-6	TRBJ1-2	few	CASSFEQGHYGYTF	TGTGCCAGCAGCTTTGAACAGGGGCACTATGGCTACACCTTC
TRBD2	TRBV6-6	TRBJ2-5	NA	CASSHSGGAMGETQYF	TGTGCCAGCAGTCATAGCGGGGGGGCCATGGGAGAGACCCAGTACTTC
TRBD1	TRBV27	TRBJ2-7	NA	CASRTSGQGLHEQYF	TGTGCCAGCAGGACCTCGGGACAGGGTCTTCACGAGCAGTACTTC
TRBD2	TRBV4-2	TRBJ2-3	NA	CASSLTSGYSTDTQYF	TGTGCCAGCAGCCTGACTAGCGGGTATAGCACAGATACGCAGTATTTT
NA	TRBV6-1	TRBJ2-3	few	CASRDLRGTDTQYF	TGTGCCAGCAGGGATCTCCGGGGGACAGATACGCAGTATTTT
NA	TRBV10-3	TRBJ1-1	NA	CASSYSGGTEAFF	TGTGCCAGCAGTTACTCGGGCGGGACTGAAGCTTTCTTT
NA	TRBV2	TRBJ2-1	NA	CASSVREPSYNEQFF	TGTGCCAGCAGCGTACGGGAGCCCTCCTACAATGAGCAGTTCTTC
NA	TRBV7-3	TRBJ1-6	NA	CASSQPKAGTNLHF	TGTGCCAGCAGCCAACCCAAGGCCGGGACAAACCTCCACTTT
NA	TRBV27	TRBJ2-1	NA	CASSLYPANEQFF	TGTGCCAGCAGCCTCTACCCCGCCAATGAGCAGTTCTTC
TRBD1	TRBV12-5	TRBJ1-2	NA	CASGPGTGGWYGYTF	TGTGCTAGTGGTCCCGGGACAGGGGGTTGGTATGGCTACACCTTT
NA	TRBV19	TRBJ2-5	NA	CASSSLKTQYF	TGTGCCAGTAGTAGTCTAAAGACCCAGTACTTC
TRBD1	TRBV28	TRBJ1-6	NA	CASSLDRGNSPLHF	TGTGCCAGCAGTCTGGACAGGGGGAATTCACCCCTCCACTTT
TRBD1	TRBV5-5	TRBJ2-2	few	CASSWGWWDRATGELFF	TGTGCCAGCAGCTGGGGTTGGTGGGACAGGGCCACCGGGGAGCTGTTTTTT
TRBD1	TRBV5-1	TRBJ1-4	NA	CASSTGTGEKLFF	TGCGCCAGCAGCACCGGGACAGGGGAAAAACTGTTTTTT
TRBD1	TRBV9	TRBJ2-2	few	CASSPKSWDRGTGELFF	TGTGCCAGCAGCCCGAAGAGCTGGGACAGGGGGACCGGGGAGCTGTTTTTT
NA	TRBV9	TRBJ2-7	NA	CASSLNDSPYEQYF	TGTGCCAGCAGCCTCAACGACAGTCCCTACGAGCAGTACTTC
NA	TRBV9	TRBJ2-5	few	CASSVDPAGRQETQYF	TGTGCCAGCAGCGTAGATCCAGCGGGCCGCCAAGAGACCCAGTACTTC